The next 10 T cell receptor beta chains were all read from a single sample in a study of regulatory T cells in long-lasting Graves disease (dated by TCRdb to about 2021). The library was generated by multiplex PCR. TCRdb records Illumina HiSeq 4000 as the sequencer. TCR beta libraries were built with iRepertoire HTBI primers and Arm-PCR amplification of CDR3 regions. In-frame beta chains were kept once TCRdb had trimmed the public reads at Q25 with fastp and called clones with MiXCR. Rows merge per CDR3 protein into single entries with the most common DNA and genes. Recorded for this sample are around 400,000 distinct CDR3 sequences; about 14% of them occurred a single time. In total, the top ten clones hold over 20% of the sample. The time point label corresponds to: newly diagnosed GD, antithyroid drugs for less than 3 months. For both TCR sequencing and RNA sequencing, RNA was extracted from PBMCs in TRIzol.

This specimen consisted of peripheral blood mononuclear cells (PBMCs), obtained at new diagnosis, from a patient treated with antithyroid drugs. The origin of the receptors is a female donor with Graves disease.

This chain links TRBV2 with TRBJ1-5; D is ambiguous. The CDR3 sequence is 13 residues long. V was shortened by 6 bases and J by 6 bases, with 12 bases between the two germline ends. Germline V lookup: CDR1 SNHLY, CDR2 FYNNEI. CDR3 in DNA: TGTGCCAGCAGCATGGGGATCGGTCAGCCCCAGCATTTT. It yields the protein CASSMGIGQPQHF.

This clonotype was seen at least ten times. The J gene is TRBJ2-3, the V gene TRBV7-3, with 9 bases fitting TRBD2. Trimming cost V 1 base and J 4 bases; bases outside gene matches: 12. The CDR3 has 18 amino acids. Germline CDR1 and CDR2: SGHTA and FQGTGA. The CDR3 is CASSLKPLASGEADTQYF. The CDR3, as DNA: TGTGCCAGCAGCTTAAAGCCTCTGGCTAGCGGGGAGGCAGATACGCAGTATTTT. The whole variable domain, remainder taken from reference TRBV7-3 and TRBJ2-3, is GAGVSQTPSNKVTEKGKYVELRCDPISGHTALYWYRQSLGQGPEFLIYFQGTGAADDSGLPNDRFFAVRPEGSVSTLKIQRTERGDSAVYLCASSLKPLASGEADTQYFGPGTRLTVL.

This clonotype has ten or more counts. The chain joins TRBV5-5 to TRBJ1-5; possible D gene TRBD1, 5 bases. CDR1 is SGHKS and CDR2 is YYEKEE in the germline V gene (reference sequence). The ends were cut back, 2 bases at V and 6 bases at J, with 9 bases in the middle. The CDR3 contains 13 residues. The CDR3 DNA is TGTGCCAGCAGCTTAGGGGACCTTCAGCCCCAGCATTTT. This translates into CASSLGDLQPQHF.

This clonotype was observed at least ten times. The V gene is TRBV6-1, the J gene TRBJ2-3; D unclear. The CDR3 totals 12 residues. The germline V gene has CDR1 MNHNS and CDR2 SASEGT. The V gene lost 6 bases and the J gene lost 7 bases, with 11 bases spanning the gap. CDR3 sequence reads: CASSPNQHTQYF. CDR3 DNA: TGTGCCAGCAGCCCAAACCAGCATACGCAGTATTTT.

This clonotype showed up many times. The rearrangement uses TRBV20-1 and TRBJ2-7, with a possible D match to TRBD1 (6 bases). The V end was cut by 7 bases, the J end by 3 bases, with 16 bases between. This CDR3 has 13 residues. The germline CDR1 and CDR2 sequences are DFQATT and SNEGSKA (reference sequence). The chain's CDR3 is CSVQGTPHYEQYF. The CDR3 DNA sequence: TGCAGTGTCCAGGGGACACCGCACTACGAGCAGTACTTC.

A few counts support this clonotype. V gene TRBV12-3 or TRBV12-4 combines with J gene TRBJ1-4, with D possibly TRBD1 on 5 matching bases. This CDR3 spans 12 amino acids. V was pared by 5 bases and J by 9 bases, with 10 bases between. The CDR3 here is CASSLSDKKLFF. CDR3 in DNA: TGTGCCAGCAGTCTCTCGGACAAAAAACTGTTTTTT.

This clonotype showed up many times. V is TRBV19 and J is TRBJ1-1, with 8 bases lining up with TRBD1. There are 13 residues in the CDR3. Germline assignment: CDR1 LNHDA and CDR2 SQIVND (reference sequence). V trimming: 6 bases; J trimming: 5 bases; junction bases outside the gene matches: 5. CDR3 residues: CASSRTGRTEAFF. CDR3 DNA sequence: TGTGCCAGTAGCCGGACAGGGAGGACTGAAGCTTTCTTT.

This clonotype occurred many times. The CDR3 DNA reads TGTGCCAGCAGCCAACGGGGGGGCGATGAGCAGTTCTTC. This gives the protein CASSQRGGDEQFF. The chain recombines TRBV28 with TRBJ2-1, with 8 positions matching TRBD2. This CDR3 has 13 amino acids. Trimming removed 6 bases from V and 8 bases from J; junction bases left unmatched: 6. CDR1 and CDR2 (germline): MDHEN, SYDVKM.

The rearrangement joins TRBV19 to TRBJ1-2, with a tentative D call TRBD1 (5 bases). V was pared by 6 bases and J by 0 bases, with 14 bases between. The CDR3 length is 15 residues. Germline V gives CDR1 LNHDA, CDR2 SQIVND (reference sequence). Written as DNA, the CDR3 is TGTGCCAGTAGGACAGTGGTGAAGACTAACTATGGCTACACCTTC. It translates to CASRTVVKTNYGYTF.

This clonotype was counted only a few times. The rearrangement joins TRBV18 to TRBJ2-1; TRBD1 matches 9 bases. Unmatched junction bases numbered 4, after V lost 0 bases and J lost 4 bases. This CDR3 contains 16 residues. Germline V gives CDR1 KGHSH, CDR2 LQKENI. CDR3: CASSPPGQGSYNEQFF. CDR3 sequence (DNA): TGTGCCAGCTCACCACCGGGACAGGGCTCATACAATGAGCAGTTCTTC.